The present T cell receptor (beta chain) was sequenced within a study of blood T cell repertoires in COVID-19. Overall study: COVID-19 samples collected from the United States, Italy and Spain covered acute and convalescent phases. In each case, the material was cDNA or gDNA derived from T cells, B-cell-depleted T cells, or PBMCs.

Germline V gene sequence: CDR1 KGHDR, CDR2 SFDVKD. The CDR3 sequence is 20 residues long. J gave up 9 bases and V 0 bases, and 17 bases lay outside the gene matches. The table came from immunoSEQ multiplex PCR; TCRdb's copy has only in-frame clones and leaves some out. This sample has about 100,000 clones, with about nine tenths found just once. The genes are TRBV24-1 and TRBJ2-1, with 12 bases matching TRBD2. Specimen: peripheral blood. This sequence originates from a human donor with active COVID-19. The donor label of this sample is uncertain. For the CDR3, the DNA is TGTGCCACCAGTGATTTGAGGGTGGGCGCACCGACTAGCGGGGGAGGTGAGCAGTTCTTC. This gives the protein CATSDLRVGAPTSGGGEQFF.